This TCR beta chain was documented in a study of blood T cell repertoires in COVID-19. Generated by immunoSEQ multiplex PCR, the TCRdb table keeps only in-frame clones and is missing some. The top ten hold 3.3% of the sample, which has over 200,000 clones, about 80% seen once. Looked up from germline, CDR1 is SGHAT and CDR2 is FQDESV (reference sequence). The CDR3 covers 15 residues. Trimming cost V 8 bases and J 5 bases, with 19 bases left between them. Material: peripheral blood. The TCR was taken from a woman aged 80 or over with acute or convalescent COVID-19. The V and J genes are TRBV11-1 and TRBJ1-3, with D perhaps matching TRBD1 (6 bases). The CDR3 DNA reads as TGTGCCAGCTCCTCGGCGGGGGCGCCGAGAAACACCATATATTTT. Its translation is CASSSAGAPRNTIYF. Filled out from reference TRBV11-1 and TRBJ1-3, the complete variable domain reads EAEVAQSPRYKITEKSQAVAFWCDPISGHATLYWYRQILGQGPELLVQFQDESVVDDSQLPKDRFSAERLKGVDSTLKIQPAELGDSAMYLCASSSAGAPRNTIYFGEGSWLTVV.